This T cell receptor (beta chain) was obtained from a study of blood T cell repertoires in COVID-19. Study-wide context: Samples of COVID-19 (acute and convalescent) were obtained from the United States, Italy and Spain. PBMCs, B-cell-depleted T cells, or T cells provided the cDNA or gDNA that made up the material.

Germline loops: CDR1 SGHRS, CDR2 YFSETQ. Trimming removed 3 bases from V and 10 bases from J; junction bases left unmatched: 10. The CDR3 runs 14 residues. In the original processing: How many nucleated cells were present was estimated from reference gene primer amplification. Clones were read by immunoSEQ multiplex PCR, and TCRdb kept only the in-frame ones, dropping some. V, J and clone size derive from that table, while D and trimming were established from the DNA sequence. Among fewer than 200,000 clones listed, 89% were seen once. This clonotype originated in a man between 18 and 29 years old who had recovered from COVID-19. Material for sequencing was peripheral blood. The J gene is TRBJ2-1, the V gene TRBV5-1; TRBD2 agrees at 7 bases. CDR3 sequence reads: CASSSGRGTIEQFF. CDR3 DNA: TGCGCCAGCAGCTCCGGTCGTGGGACTATCGAGCAGTTCTTC.